A single sample gave rise to the 18 T cell receptor beta chains below, sequenced in a study of post-analysis software for immune sequencing data. Study-level points and caveats: Controls showed lower frequencies than patients for five TRBV segments, and TRBV5-6, TRBV5-1 and TRBV20-1 were among these.

Libraries were made from TCR beta cDNA, and they carried unique molecular identifiers. From the PCR reads, TCRdb called clonotypes with MiXCR, one entry per CDR3 protein. Here the sample spans approximately 730,000 distinct CDR3 sequences, roughly 46% being singletons. Which antigens these TCRs recognize remains unknown. The sample taken for sequencing was blood. The source is a girl under 18 with multiple sclerosis.

The chain has TRBV5-1 and TRBJ2-7; D may be TRBD1 (6 bases). With 1 base removed from V and 1 base from J, the gap between germline ends came to 12 bases. Germline V gene lookup returns CDR1 SGHRS and CDR2 YFSETQ. The CDR3 length is 15 residues. The CDR3 reads CASSLLPGASYEQYF. CDR3 DNA sequence: TGCGCCAGCAGCTTGCTTCCAGGGGCGTCCTACGAGCAGTACTTC. Using reference TRBV5-1 and TRBJ2-7 for the parts outside the CDR3, the full variable domain is KAGVTQTPRYLIKTRGQQVTLSCSPISGHRSVSWYQQTPGQGLQFLFEYFSETQRNKGNFPGRFSGRQFSNSRSEMNVSTLELGDSALYLCASSLLPGASYEQYFGPGTRLTVT.

The gene calls are TRBV28 and TRBJ2-7; D is ambiguous. CDR3 length: 13 residues. V lost 5 bases, J lost 3 bases, and 11 bases lay in between. Per germline, CDR1 MDHEN and CDR2 SYDVKM. This CDR3 is CASSPNLNYEQYF. The CDR3 coding sequence is TGTGCCAGCAGTCCGAATCTCAACTACGAGCAGTACTTC.

The V gene is TRBV12-3 or TRBV12-4, the J gene TRBJ2-5; weak D call: TRBD2 (6 bases). The CDR3 runs 13 residues. V lost 5 bases and J lost 2, with 9 bases in between. Written as DNA, the CDR3 is TGTGCCAGCAGTACGCGGGGTCAAGAGACCCAGTACTTC. This codes for CASSTRGQETQYF.

There are a few counts of this clonotype. The J gene is TRBJ1-1, the V gene TRBV12-3 or TRBV12-4, with 7 bases fitting TRBD1. Germline trimming cut 4 bases from V and 4 bases from J; bases unmatched to any gene: 9. The CDR3 is 15 residues long. CDR3 loop: CASSSNRGLSTEAFF. In DNA form, the CDR3 reads TGTGCCAGCAGTTCGAATAGGGGGCTGAGCACTGAAGCTTTCTTT.

This chain links TRBV4-2 with TRBJ1-1; D might be TRBD1 (6 bases). This CDR3 is built from 15 residues. Trimming took 1 base from V and 1 from J, leaving 10 bases between them. Germline CDR1 LGHNA, CDR2 YNFKEQ. CDR3 amino acids: CASSQGTAGNTEAFF. The CDR3 nucleotides are TGTGCCAGCAGCCAAGGGACAGCTGGGAACACTGAAGCTTTCTTT.

The chain is built from TRBV27 and TRBJ2-1; D might be TRBD1 or TRBD2, each matching 5 bases. The CDR3 consists of 14 residues. Germline V gene data show CDR1 as MNHEY and CDR2 as SMNVEV (reference sequence). V was shortened by 7 bases and J by 3 bases, with 13 bases between the two germline ends. In nucleotides, the CDR3 is TGTGCCAGCATGGGGGAGAGTAGCTACAATGAGCAGTTCTTC. Protein product: CASMGESSYNEQFF.

This clonotype came up a few times. The chain combines TRBV7-2 with TRBJ2-2; a possible D gene is TRBD1 (5 bases). The CDR3 loop spans 16 amino acids. CDR1 is SGHTA, CDR2 FQGNSA, per germline. V lost 5 bases, J lost 1 base, and 14 bases lay in between. CDR3 residues: CASSPGGAMNTGELFF. CDR3 sequence (DNA): TGTGCCAGCAGCCCTGGTGGGGCTATGAACACCGGGGAGCTGTTTTTT.

This rearrangement joins TRBV6-6 to TRBJ1-2; the D gene is possibly TRBD1 (5 bases). The CDR3 has 16 residues. Trimming took off 6 bases at V and 6 bases at J, with 23 bases between the two ends. The germline gives CDR1 MNHNY, CDR2 SVGAGI (reference sequence). For the CDR3, the DNA is TGTGCCAGCAGCACCACGGGGGGATTGGCTCGAGATGGCTACACCTTC. Amino acids: CASSTTGGLARDGYTF.

CDR3 sequence (DNA): TGTGCCAGCAGTTTACCCGGGACTATCTATGACACAGATACGCAGTATTTT. As protein: CASSLPGTIYDTDTQYF. V is TRBV27 and J is TRBJ2-3, with TRBD2 matching 7 bases. CDR3 length: 17 amino acids. Germline CDR1 reads MNHEY; CDR2 reads SMNVEV (reference sequence). The junction had 10 bases not matched to a gene; V was cut back by 2 bases and J by 2 bases.

J is TRBJ2-4 and V is TRBV3-1; D is possibly TRBD2 (6 bases). The J call may be incorrect, as the DNA end agrees better with TRBJ2-7. CDR1 is LGHDT, CDR2 YNNKEL, per germline (reference sequence). The CDR3 has 16 residues. In nucleotides, the CDR3 is TGTGCCAGCAGCCCCCAAGGCGTAGCGGTACCCTACGAGCAGTACTTC. It encodes CASSPQGVAVPYEQYF.

This clonotype was detected many times. The chain couples TRBV20-1 to TRBJ1-2; D possibly corresponds to TRBD1 (5 bases). The CDR3 runs 12 residues. With 6 bases removed from V and 8 bases from J, the gap between germline ends came to 16 bases. CDR1 is DFQATT, CDR2 SNEGSKA, per germline (reference sequence). The CDR3 nucleotides are TGCAGTGCCAAGCCTCAGGGATTAGGCTACACCTTC. This gives the protein CSAKPQGLGYTF.

The rearrangement links TRBV9 to TRBJ1-2, with D perhaps matching TRBD1 (5 bases). This CDR3 is built from 15 residues. V gave up 3 bases and J gave up 7 bases, with 19 bases separating them. Germline V gene sequence: CDR1 SGDLS, CDR2 YYNGEE. This CDR3 is CASSASLRGTTGYTF. CDR3 nucleotide sequence: TGTGCCAGCAGCGCGTCCTTGCGGGGGACTACTGGCTACACCTTC.

A few counts support this clonotype. J is TRBJ2-2 and V is TRBV6-5, with 10 bases aligning to TRBD2. The CDR3 covers 17 residues. V dropped 0 bases and J dropped 9; count of bases not matched to a gene: 10. Germline V gene sequence: CDR1 MNHEY, CDR2 SVGAGI. The CDR3 DNA reads TGTGCCAGCAGTTACTCCGAAGCGGGAGGGCCTGTCCGGGAGCTGTTTTTT. Protein sequence: CASSYSEAGGPVRELFF.

This clonotype has more than one count but fewer than ten. The chain recombines TRBV7-8 with TRBJ2-3; 11 bases agree with TRBD2. V was pared by 5 bases and J by 1 base, with 2 bases of the junction left unmatched. The CDR3 extends over 15 amino acids. Germline V lookup: CDR1 SGHVS, CDR2 FQNEAQ. The CDR3 loop is CASSTLAGGTDTQYF. DNA for the CDR3: TGTGCCAGCAGCACACTAGCGGGAGGCACAGATACGCAGTATTTT.

This chain uses TRBV5-1 with TRBJ2-5; the match to TRBD2 covers 13 bases. The J call may be wrong; the DNA end is better matched by TRBJ2-7. The CDR3 is 18 amino acids. The germline CDR1 and CDR2 sequences are SGHRS and YFSETQ. The CDR3 reads CASSPETGTSGRASEQYF. CDR3 DNA sequence: TGCGCCAGCAGCCCCGAGACAGGAACTAGCGGGAGGGCCTCCGAGCAGTACTTC.

The genes are TRBV27 and TRBJ1-6; D is unclear. Germline V CDR1 and CDR2: MNHEY, SMNVEV (reference sequence). The CDR3 is 15 residues long. Trimming stripped 8 bases from V and 10 bases from J, with 21 bases between. CDR3 protein: CASRENLSSWSPLHF. DNA of the CDR3: TGTGCCAGCCGCGAAAACCTGAGTTCTTGGTCACCCCTCCACTTT.

This chain connects TRBV27 to TRBJ2-7, with TRBD2 as a possible D gene (6 bases). This CDR3 comprises 17 residues. Germline V lookup: CDR1 MNHEY, CDR2 SMNVEV (reference sequence). V was trimmed by 5 bases and J by 4 bases, leaving 24 bases between them. DNA of the CDR3: TGTGCCAGCAGTCCCACCTATGGAACGGGAGTCATGTACGAGCAGTACTTC. As protein: CASSPTYGTGVMYEQYF.

This clonotype was seen only a few times. This chain uses TRBV10-3 with TRBJ1-4; no reliable D call. V was trimmed by 0 bases and J by 3 bases, leaving 11 bases between them. The CDR3 runs 16 residues. Germline CDR1 and CDR2: ENHRY and SYGVKD. This CDR3 reads CAISESSLSSNEKLFF. For the CDR3, the DNA is TGTGCCATCAGTGAGTCGTCTTTATCGTCTAATGAAAAACTGTTTTTT.